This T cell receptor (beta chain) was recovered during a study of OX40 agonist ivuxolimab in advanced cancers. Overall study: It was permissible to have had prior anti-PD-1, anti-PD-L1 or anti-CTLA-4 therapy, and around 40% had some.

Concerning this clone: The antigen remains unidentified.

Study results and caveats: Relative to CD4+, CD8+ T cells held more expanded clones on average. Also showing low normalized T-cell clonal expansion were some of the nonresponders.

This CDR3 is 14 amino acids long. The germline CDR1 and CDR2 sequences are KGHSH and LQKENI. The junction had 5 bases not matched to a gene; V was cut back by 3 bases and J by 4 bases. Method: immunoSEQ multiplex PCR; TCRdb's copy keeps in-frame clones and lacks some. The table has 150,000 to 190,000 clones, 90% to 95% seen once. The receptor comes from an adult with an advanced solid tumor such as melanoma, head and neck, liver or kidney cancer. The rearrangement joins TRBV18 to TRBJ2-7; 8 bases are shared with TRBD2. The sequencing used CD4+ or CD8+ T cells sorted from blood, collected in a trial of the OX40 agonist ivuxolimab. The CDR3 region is CASSPSGGGYEQYF. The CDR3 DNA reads TGTGCCAGCTCACCGTCGGGAGGGGGATACGAGCAGTACTTC. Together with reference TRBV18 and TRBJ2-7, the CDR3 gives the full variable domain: NAGVMQNPRHLVRRRGQEARLRCSPMKGHSHVYWYRQLPEEGLKFMVYLQKENIIDESGMPKERFSAEFPKEGPSILRIQQVVRGDSAAYFCASSPSGGGYEQYFGPGTRLTVT.